This entry concerns a single T cell receptor beta chain. The antigen is undetermined. The sample originates from a study of T cell repertoires in cytomegalovirus infection. Whole-study context: The study used recently identified HLA-C-restricted and well-studied HLA-B-restricted CMV epitopes.

Study observations and caveats: The cumulative frequency of public TCR beta families distinguished individuals who carried CMV together with the relevant HLA. Dominating the ex vivo response were HLA-C-restricted CMV-specific TCR beta clonotypes.

TCRdb fed the reads into MiXCR, producing one record per CDR3 protein. This sample has fewer than 1,000,000 distinct CDR3 sequences, with around 30% found just once. Trimming removed 5 bases at V and 9 bases at J, with 11 bases between. CDR1 is SEHNR, CDR2 FQNEAQ, per germline (reference sequence). The CDR3 spans 13 residues. The clonotype comes from a human donor in good health (CMV status not recorded). Some clones in this sample may be carry-over from other donors' samples. This sample comprised cultured CD8+ T cells from PBMCs, obtained from culture after CMV antigen stimulation. V and J are TRBV7-9 and TRBJ1-6; D remains unclear. The DNA of the CDR3 is TGTGCCAGCAGCCCGCCCACGATTTCACCCCTCCACTTT. Protein sequence: CASSPPTISPLHF. The variable domain in full, completed from reference TRBV7-9 and TRBJ1-6, reads DTGVSQNPRHKITKRGQNVTFRCDPISEHNRLYWYRQTLGQGPEFLTYFQNEAQLEKSRLLSDRFSAERPKGSFSTLEIQRTEQGDSAMYLCASSPPTISPLHFGNGTRLTVT.